The next 10 T cell receptor beta chains were all read from a single sample in a study of T cell responses to AZD1222 COVID-19 vaccine (dated by TCRdb to 2020 to 2023). The sample's time point label, decoded: baseline before first vaccination. The protocol used for the library was the immunoSEQ multiplex PCR assay. In its TCRdb copy, this immuneACCESS table keeps in-frame sequences only and misses some clones. Where compared with another copy, unresolved V genes explain less than half of these, and the others have no known cause. The sample includes approximately 160,000 clones, with around nine tenths observed a single time. The top ten constitute approximately 5% of the sample. The sample here was peripheral blood, taken on day 0 of AZD1222 vaccination. These receptor sequences come from an adult in good health.

The chain has TRBV9 and TRBJ2-7; 7 positions match TRBD2. Germline trimming cut 4 bases from V and 6 bases from J; bases unmatched to any gene: 7. This CDR3 is built from 13 residues. CDR1 SGDLS and CDR2 YYNGEE come from the germline V gene. As DNA, the CDR3 is TGTGCCAGCAGCCCGAGGACTAGTCGCGAGCAGTACTTC. The encoded protein is CASSPRTSREQYF.

V is TRBV12-3 or TRBV12-4 and J is TRBJ1-2, with D unresolved. This CDR3 has 13 residues. Trimming left V 5 bases short and J 4 bases short, with 11 bases between. CDR3 in amino acids: CASSPPGFYGYTF. In DNA form, the CDR3 reads TGTGCCAGCAGTCCCCCAGGATTCTATGGCTACACCTTC.

The chain recombines TRBV12-5 with TRBJ2-1; 7 nucleotides match TRBD2. V shed 0 bases and J 2 bases; nucleotides not matched to a gene: 4. The CDR3 sequence is 16 residues long. Germline V gene lookup returns CDR1 LGHNT and CDR2 FRNRAP. The CDR3 nucleotides are TGTGCTAGTGGTTTGGTACCAGCGGGACCCTACAATGAGCAGTTCTTC. It specifies CASGLVPAGPYNEQFF.

The J gene is TRBJ2-1, the V gene TRBV10-3; D is undetermined. The CDR3 is made up of 17 amino acids. Germline V gives CDR1 ENHRY, CDR2 SYGVKD. Deletions cut 4 bases from V and 7 bases from J, with 23 bases between. The CDR3 nucleotides read TGTGCCATCAGTGCCCCTCGAGTTGGATCAGTGTTTAATGAGCAGTTCTTC. Its translation is CAISAPRVGSVFNEQFF.

The chain uses TRBV27 and TRBJ1-2; 8 nucleotides align to TRBD1. The CDR3 loop spans 15 amino acids. The V and J ends lost 6 bases and 3 bases, in that order; junction bases with no gene match: 9. From germline, CDR1 is MNHEY and CDR2 SMNVEV (reference sequence). This CDR3 reads CASRGQDRGYYGYTF. The CDR3 DNA reads as TGTGCCAGCAGGGGACAGGACCGCGGGTACTATGGCTACACCTTC.

The CDR3 DNA reads TGTGCCAGCGGCCCAGGGGCCCTCACAGATACGCAGTATTTT. This encodes CASGPGALTDTQYF. This chain connects TRBV6-2 or TRBV6-3 to TRBJ2-3, with D perhaps matching TRBD1 (6 bases). The germline CDR1 and CDR2 sequences are MNHEY and SVGEGT. The CDR3 length is 14 residues. V was pared by 8 bases and J by 2 bases, with 14 bases between.

The V and J genes are TRBV5-5 and TRBJ1-2; the D is unclear. This CDR3 region has 15 residues. The V gene's germline CDR1 is SGHKS and CDR2 YYEKEE (reference sequence). The V gene lost 0 bases and the J gene lost 0 bases, with 9 bases spanning the gap. The CDR3 is CASSLGGTANYGYTF. In DNA form, the CDR3 reads TGTGCCAGCAGCTTGGGGGGTACGGCTAACTATGGCTACACCTTC. Based on the CDR3 plus reference TRBV5-5 and TRBJ1-2, the full variable domain is DAGVTQSPTHLIKTRGQQVTLRCSPISGHKSVSWYQQVLGQGPQFIFQYYEKEERGRGNFPDRFSARQFPNYSSELNVNALLLGDSALYLCASSLGGTANYGYTFGSGTRLTVV.

This chain uses TRBV28 with TRBJ1-1; D is unresolved. CDR3 length: 16 amino acids. Germline V gives CDR1 MDHEN, CDR2 SYDVKM. Trimming left V 6 bases short and J 2 bases short, with 19 bases between. The CDR3 nucleotides read TGTGCCAGCAGATCCCCGCTTCGGATTCTAAACACTGAAGCTTTCTTT. It is translated as CASRSPLRILNTEAFF.

V is TRBV5-4 and J is TRBJ2-5, with 8 positions matching TRBD1. With 2 bases clipped from V and 3 bases from J, the junction kept 3 bases outside the gene matches. Germline assignment: CDR1 SGHNT and CDR2 YYREEE (reference sequence). The CDR3 length is 14 residues. CDR3: CASSFGTGEETQYF. In nucleotides, the CDR3 is TGTGCCAGCAGCTTCGGGACAGGCGAAGAGACCCAGTACTTC.

The V gene is TRBV7-8, the J gene TRBJ1-3, with TRBD1 identical over 7 bases. The trim removed 5 bases at V and 4 bases at J, leaving 2 bases unmatched. The germline CDR1 and CDR2 sequences are SGHVS and FQNEAQ. This CDR3 contains 13 residues. The CDR3 region is CASSPGQGNTIYF. The CDR3, as DNA: TGTGCCAGCAGCCCGGGACAGGGAAACACCATATATTTT.